This entry describes one T cell receptor beta chain. It is unclear where the CDR3 begins or ends on the DNA, so no DNA is shown, and the CDR3 is as TCRdb lists it. The sample belongs to a study of cytomegalovirus exposure and HLA in healthy donors. 60 Vbeta and 13 Jbeta primers were used in PCR. TCRdb keeps only in-frame clones here, not all; method: immunoSEQ multiplex PCR. The sample lists around 190,000 clones, roughly 77% occurring once. The CDR3 adds up to 13 amino acids, both ends counted. The germline V gene has CDR1 SGDLS and CDR2 YYNGEE. The sample taken for sequencing was PBMCs. The gene calls are TRBV9 and TRBJ2-7; the DNA was not compared with TRBD2, the D call given in the table. The sequence was obtained from a woman in her fifties or sixties in good health and CMV-seronegative. CDR3 amino acids: CASSVAGGSNMDF.